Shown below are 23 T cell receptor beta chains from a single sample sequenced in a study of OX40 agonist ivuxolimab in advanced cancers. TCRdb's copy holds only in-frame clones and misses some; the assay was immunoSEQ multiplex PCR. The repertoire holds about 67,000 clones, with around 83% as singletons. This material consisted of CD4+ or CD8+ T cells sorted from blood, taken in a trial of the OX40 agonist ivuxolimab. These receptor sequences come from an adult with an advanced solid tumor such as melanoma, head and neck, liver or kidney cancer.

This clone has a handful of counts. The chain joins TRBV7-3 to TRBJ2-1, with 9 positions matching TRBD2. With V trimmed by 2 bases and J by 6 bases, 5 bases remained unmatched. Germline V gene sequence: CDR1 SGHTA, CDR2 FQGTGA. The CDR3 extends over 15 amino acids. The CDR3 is CASSLAGGMSNEQFF. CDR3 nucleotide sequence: TGTGCCAGCAGCTTAGCGGGAGGGATGAGCAATGAGCAGTTCTTC.

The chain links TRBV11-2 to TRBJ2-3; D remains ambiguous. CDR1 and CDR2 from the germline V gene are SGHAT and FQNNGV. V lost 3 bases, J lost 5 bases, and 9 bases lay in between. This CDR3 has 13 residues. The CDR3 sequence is CASSFLERDTQYF. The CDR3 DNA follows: TGTGCCAGCAGCTTCCTGGAAAGAGATACGCAGTATTTT.

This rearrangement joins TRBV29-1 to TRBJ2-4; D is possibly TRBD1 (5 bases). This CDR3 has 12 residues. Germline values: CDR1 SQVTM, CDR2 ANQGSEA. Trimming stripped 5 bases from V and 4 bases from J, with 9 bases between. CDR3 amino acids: CSVLGDKNIQYF. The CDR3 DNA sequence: TGCAGCGTTTTAGGGGATAAAAACATTCAGTACTTC.

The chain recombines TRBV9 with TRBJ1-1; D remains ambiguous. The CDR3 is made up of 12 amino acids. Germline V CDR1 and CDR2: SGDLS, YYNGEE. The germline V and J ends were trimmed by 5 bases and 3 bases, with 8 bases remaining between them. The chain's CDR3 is CASRGLHTEAFF. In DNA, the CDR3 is TGTGCCAGCAGAGGGTTGCACACTGAAGCTTTCTTT.

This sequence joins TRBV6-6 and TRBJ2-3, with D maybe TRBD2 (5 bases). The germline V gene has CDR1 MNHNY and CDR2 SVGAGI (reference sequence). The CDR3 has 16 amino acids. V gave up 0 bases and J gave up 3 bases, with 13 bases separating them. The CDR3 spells CASSYSGLAQTDTQYF. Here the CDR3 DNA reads TGTGCCAGCAGTTACTCGGGTCTAGCTCAGACAGATACGCAGTATTTT.

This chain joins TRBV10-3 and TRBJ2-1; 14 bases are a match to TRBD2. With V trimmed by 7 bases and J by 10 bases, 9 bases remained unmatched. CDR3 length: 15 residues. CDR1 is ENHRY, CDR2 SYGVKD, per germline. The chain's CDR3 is CAITPGLAGEQEQFF. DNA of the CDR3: TGTGCCATCACACCGGGACTAGCGGGAGAGCAGGAGCAGTTCTTC.

CDR3 in amino acids: CASSQTGIRRDAFF. For the CDR3, the DNA is TGTGCCAGCAGCCAGACAGGGATCAGACGCGACGCTTTCTTT. The chain combines TRBV7-8 with TRBJ1-1; 7 nucleotides match TRBD1. Germline V gene lookup returns CDR1 SGHVS and CDR2 FQNEAQ. Unmatched junction bases numbered 14, after V lost 5 bases and J lost 11 bases. There are 14 residues in the CDR3. Full variable domain (outside the CDR3, taken from reference TRBV7-8 and TRBJ1-1): GAGVSQSPRYKVAKRGQDVALRCDPISGHVSLFWYQQALGQGPEFLTYFQNEAQLDKSGLPSDRFFAERPEGSVSTLKIQRTQQEDSAVYLCASSQTGIRRDAFFGQGTRLTVV.

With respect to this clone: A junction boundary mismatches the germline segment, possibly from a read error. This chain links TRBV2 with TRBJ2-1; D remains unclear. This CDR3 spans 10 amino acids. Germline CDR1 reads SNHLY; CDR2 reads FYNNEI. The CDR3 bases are TGTGCCAGCAGTGAAGCGCGCCTTGTCTTC. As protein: CASSEARLVF.

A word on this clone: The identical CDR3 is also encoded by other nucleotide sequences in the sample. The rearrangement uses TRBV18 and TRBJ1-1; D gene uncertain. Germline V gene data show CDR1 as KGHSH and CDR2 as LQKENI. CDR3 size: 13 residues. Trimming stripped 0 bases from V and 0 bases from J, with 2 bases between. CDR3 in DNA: TGTGCCAGCTCACCACCCTTGAACACTGAAGCTTTCTTT. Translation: CASSPPLNTEAFF.

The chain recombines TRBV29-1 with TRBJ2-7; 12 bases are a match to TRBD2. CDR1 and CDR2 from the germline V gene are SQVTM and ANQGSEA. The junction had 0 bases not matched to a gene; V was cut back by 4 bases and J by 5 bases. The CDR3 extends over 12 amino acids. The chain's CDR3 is CSVGLAGDEQYF. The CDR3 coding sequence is TGCAGCGTTGGACTAGCGGGAGACGAGCAGTACTTC.

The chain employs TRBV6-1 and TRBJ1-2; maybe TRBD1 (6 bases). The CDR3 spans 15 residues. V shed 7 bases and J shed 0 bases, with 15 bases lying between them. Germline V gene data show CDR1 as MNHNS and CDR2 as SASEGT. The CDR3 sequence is CASTLSRGANYGYTF. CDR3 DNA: TGTGCCAGCACTCTAAGCAGGGGAGCTAACTATGGCTACACCTTC.

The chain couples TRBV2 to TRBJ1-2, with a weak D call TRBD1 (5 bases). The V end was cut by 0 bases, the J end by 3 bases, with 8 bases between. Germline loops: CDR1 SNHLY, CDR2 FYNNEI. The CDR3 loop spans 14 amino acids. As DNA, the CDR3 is TGTGCCAGCAGTGAAGCAGGGGTTTACTATGGCTACACCTTC. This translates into CASSEAGVYYGYTF.

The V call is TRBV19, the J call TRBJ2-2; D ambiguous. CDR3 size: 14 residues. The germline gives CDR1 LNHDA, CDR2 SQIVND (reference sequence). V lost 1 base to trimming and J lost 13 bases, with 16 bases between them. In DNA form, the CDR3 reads TGTGCCAGTAGTATAGCCGGGCCCGCTGGCCGGCTGTTTTTT. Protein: CASSIAGPAGRLFF.

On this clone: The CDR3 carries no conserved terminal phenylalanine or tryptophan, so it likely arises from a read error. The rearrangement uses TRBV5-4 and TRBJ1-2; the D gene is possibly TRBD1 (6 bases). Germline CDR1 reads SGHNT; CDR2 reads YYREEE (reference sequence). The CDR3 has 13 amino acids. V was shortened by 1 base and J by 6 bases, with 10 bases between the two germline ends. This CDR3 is CASSLSGENGYTL. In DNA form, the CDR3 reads TGTGCCAGCAGCTTGTCAGGGGAGAATGGCTACACCCTC.

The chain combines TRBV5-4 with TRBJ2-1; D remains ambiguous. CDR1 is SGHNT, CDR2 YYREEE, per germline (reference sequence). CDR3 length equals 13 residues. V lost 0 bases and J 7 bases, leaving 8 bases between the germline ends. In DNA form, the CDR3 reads TGTGCCAGCAGCTTGGCCGGCGGAAATGAGCAGTTCTTC. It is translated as CASSLAGGNEQFF.

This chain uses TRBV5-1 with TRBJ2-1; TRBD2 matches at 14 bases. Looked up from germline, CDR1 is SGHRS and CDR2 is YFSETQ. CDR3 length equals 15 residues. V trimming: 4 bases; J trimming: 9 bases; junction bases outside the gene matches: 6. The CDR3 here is CASSAGLAGGGEQFF. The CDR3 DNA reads TGCGCCAGCAGCGCTGGACTAGCGGGGGGAGGTGAGCAGTTCTTC.

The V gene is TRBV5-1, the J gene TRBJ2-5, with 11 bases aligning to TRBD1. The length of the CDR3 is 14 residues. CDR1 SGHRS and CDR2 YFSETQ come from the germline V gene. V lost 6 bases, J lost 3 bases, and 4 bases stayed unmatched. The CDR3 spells CASNKGQGEETQYF. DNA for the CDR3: TGCGCCAGCAACAAGGGACAGGGGGAAGAGACCCAGTACTTC. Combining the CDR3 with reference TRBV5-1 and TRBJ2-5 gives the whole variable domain KAGVTQTPRYLIKTRGQQVTLSCSPISGHRSVSWYQQTPGQGLQFLFEYFSETQRNKGNFPGRFSGRQFSNSRSEMNVSTLELGDSALYLCASNKGQGEETQYFGPGTRLLVL.

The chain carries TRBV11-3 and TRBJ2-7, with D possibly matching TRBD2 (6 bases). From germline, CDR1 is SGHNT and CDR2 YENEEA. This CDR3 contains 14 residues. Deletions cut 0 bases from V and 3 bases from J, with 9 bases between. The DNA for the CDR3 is TGTGCCAGCAGCTTAGAACGGGGGAACTACGAGCAGTACTTC. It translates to CASSLERGNYEQYF.

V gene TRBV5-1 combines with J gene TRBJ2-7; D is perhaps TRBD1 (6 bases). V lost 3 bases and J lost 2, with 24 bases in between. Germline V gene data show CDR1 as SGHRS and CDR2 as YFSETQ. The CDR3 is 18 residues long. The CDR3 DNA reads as TGCGCCAGCAGCTCGCGAGGGGTTACAGGGAGCCAAACCTACGAGCAGTACTTC. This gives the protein CASSSRGVTGSQTYEQYF.

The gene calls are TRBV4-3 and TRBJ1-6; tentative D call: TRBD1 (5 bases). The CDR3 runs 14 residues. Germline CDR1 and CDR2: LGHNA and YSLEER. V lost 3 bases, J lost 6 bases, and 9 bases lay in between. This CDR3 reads CASSQGGSNSPLHF. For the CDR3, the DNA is TGCGCCAGCAGCCAGGGGGGGTCTAATTCACCCCTCCACTTT.

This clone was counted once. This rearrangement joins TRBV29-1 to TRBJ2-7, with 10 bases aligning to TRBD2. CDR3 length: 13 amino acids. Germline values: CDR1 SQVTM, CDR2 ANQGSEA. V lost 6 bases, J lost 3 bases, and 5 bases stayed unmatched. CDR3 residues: CSVTASGGYEQYF. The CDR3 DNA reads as TGCAGCGTAACGGCTAGCGGGGGCTACGAGCAGTACTTC.

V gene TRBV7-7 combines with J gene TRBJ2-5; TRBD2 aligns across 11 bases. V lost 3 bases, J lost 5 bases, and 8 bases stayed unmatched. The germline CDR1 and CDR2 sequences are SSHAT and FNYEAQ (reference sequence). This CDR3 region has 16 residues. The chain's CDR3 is CASSFQLAGGGETQYF. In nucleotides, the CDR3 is TGTGCCAGCAGCTTCCAGCTAGCGGGGGGTGGTGAGACCCAGTACTTC.

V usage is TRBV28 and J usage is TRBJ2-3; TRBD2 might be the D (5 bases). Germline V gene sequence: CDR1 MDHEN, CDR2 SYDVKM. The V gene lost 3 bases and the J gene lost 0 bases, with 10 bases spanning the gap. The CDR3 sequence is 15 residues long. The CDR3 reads CASSFAAVSTDTQYF. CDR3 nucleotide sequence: TGTGCCAGCAGTTTTGCAGCGGTTAGCACAGATACGCAGTATTTT.